The clone carrying this T cell receptor (beta chain) was detected once. This record comes from a study of blood T cell repertoires in COVID-19. Study context: Researchers got acute and convalescent COVID-19 samples from the United States, Italy and Spain. PBMCs, B-cell-depleted T cells, or T cells were the source of the cDNA or gDNA that made up the material.

In the original analysis: Scientists estimated how many nucleated cells there were by amplifying reference gene primers. The table came from immunoSEQ multiplex PCR; TCRdb's copy has only in-frame clones and leaves some out. That table supplies the V and J calls and clone size; D and trimming were determined from the DNA. The sample consists of more than 90,000 clones, over 70% of them appearing once. CDR1 KGHSH and CDR2 LQKENI come from the germline V gene. This CDR3 is built from 11 residues. Trimming took 4 bases from V and 8 from J, leaving 5 bases between them. The source of this sequence is an elderly woman with acute or convalescent COVID-19. V and J are TRBV18 and TRBJ1-4; D ambiguous. The sample comprised peripheral blood. CDR3 protein: CASSLQEKLFF. DNA for the CDR3: TGTGCCAGCTCACTACAAGAAAAACTGTTTTTT.